One and the same sample provided the 26 T cell receptor beta chains below, sequenced in a study of identical twins. TCRdb independently ran MiXCR on the 5' RACE reads; one entry per CDR3 protein. This sample has 300,000 to 350,000 distinct CDR3 sequences, with around an eighth found just once. The same data also went into a second study, on yellow fever vaccine responses in identical twins.

Sequencing was done on a sample of CD8+ T cells sorted from blood. These receptors were obtained from a woman aged 18-35 years in good health.

This clonotype was picked up many times. V gene TRBV9 combines with J gene TRBJ1-2; D is unresolved. The V end lost 4 bases, the J end lost 2 bases, and 15 bases lay between the germline ends. CDR1 is SGDLS and CDR2 is YYNGEE in the germline V gene. The CDR3 has 15 amino acids. Here the CDR3 DNA reads TGTGCCAGCAGCCCCTCGGACTTCCCGAACTATGGCTACACCTTC. This sequence encodes CASSPSDFPNYGYTF.

The chain joins TRBV12-3 or TRBV12-4 to TRBJ2-2, with a tentative D call TRBD2 (5 bases). V shed 6 bases and J shed 4 bases, with 15 bases lying between them. The CDR3 runs 15 residues. The CDR3 loop reads CASSWTGVGTGELFF. CDR3 DNA: TGTGCCAGCAGCTGGACTGGGGTTGGCACCGGGGAGCTGTTTTTT.

This chain uses TRBV7-9 with TRBJ1-2, with D unclear. Germline CDR1 is SEHNR and CDR2 is FQNEAQ (reference sequence). CDR3 size: 14 residues. The V gene lost 1 base and the J gene lost 3 bases, with 9 bases spanning the gap. The CDR3 region is CASSLGQADYGYTF. The CDR3 nucleotides read TGTGCCAGCAGCTTAGGTCAGGCTGACTATGGCTACACCTTC.

This clonotype came up many times. The rearrangement links TRBV12-3 or TRBV12-4 to TRBJ1-2, with 9 bases identical to TRBD1. The CDR3 is 14 residues long. J gave up 4 bases and V 6 bases, and 6 bases lay outside the gene matches. CDR3 bases: TGTGCCAGCAGCGCCGGGACAGGGACCTATGGCTACACCTTC. Translated, it gives CASSAGTGTYGYTF.

This clonotype has only a few counts. This sequence joins TRBV10-3 and TRBJ1-4; 9 bases agree with TRBD1. Germline CDR1 ENHRY, CDR2 SYGVKD. This CDR3 has 16 residues. Unmatched junction bases numbered 10, after V lost 3 bases and J lost 8 bases. CDR3 amino acids: CAISDRTGGPLEKLFF. CDR3 bases: TGTGCCATCAGTGATCGAACAGGGGGCCCTCTAGAAAAACTGTTTTTT.

The rearrangement uses TRBV4-1 and TRBJ2-5; possible D gene TRBD1, 5 bases. The CDR3 is 15 residues long. Between the trimmed V and J ends, which lost 2 bases and 2 bases, there was a span of 12 bases. The germline CDR1 and CDR2 sequences are MGHRA and YSYEKL. CDR3 DNA: TGCGCCAGCAGCCAATCTACAGGAAGACAAGAGACCCAGTACTTC. It codes for CASSQSTGRQETQYF.

This clonotype showed up just a few times. This chain connects TRBV7-6 to TRBJ2-5; TRBD1 is a possible D gene (6 bases). V lost 1 base, J lost 4 bases, and 10 bases lay in between. Per the germline V gene, CDR1 is SGHVS and CDR2 is FNYEAQ. This CDR3 has 14 amino acids. CDR3 in amino acids: CASSLVLGGETQYF. The CDR3 DNA sequence: TGTGCCAGCAGCTTAGTCCTAGGGGGAGAGACCCAGTACTTC.

This clonotype came up a few times. CDR3 coding DNA: TGTGCCAGCAGCTTAGCCGAACAGCGACAGGGCGAGGGTCCCGGCTACGAGCAGTACGTC. Its translation is CASSLAEQRQGEGPGYEQYV. The chain joins TRBV7-4 to TRBJ2-7; TRBD1 aligns across 7 bases. This CDR3 is 20 amino acids long. Germline CDR1 reads SGHVT; CDR2 reads SQSDAQ. V trimming: 0 bases; J trimming: 3 bases; junction bases outside the gene matches: 20.

V gene TRBV12-3 or TRBV12-4 combines with J gene TRBJ2-7, with 7 bases matching TRBD1. CDR3 length: 13 residues. V trimming: 6 bases; J trimming: 6 bases; junction bases outside the gene matches: 8. This chain's CDR3 is CASSSRQGGEQYV. DNA of the CDR3: TGTGCCAGCAGCTCAAGACAGGGCGGCGAGCAGTACGTC.

This clonotype was recorded at least ten times. As DNA, the CDR3 is TGTGCCAGCAGTTTAGCGCCAGGGATTAATGAAAAACTGTTTTTT. As protein: CASSLAPGINEKLFF. The chain carries TRBV12-3 or TRBV12-4 and TRBJ1-4; possible D gene TRBD1, 5 bases. This CDR3 is built from 15 residues. V was clipped by 0 bases and J by 4 bases, with 9 bases between them.

This clonotype showed up many times. This chain uses TRBV2 with TRBJ1-5; D may be TRBD1 (5 bases). The CDR3 contains 14 residues. V lost 4 bases and J 7 bases, leaving 14 bases between the germline ends. Germline V gene sequence: CDR1 SNHLY, CDR2 FYNNEI. CDR3 amino acids: CASSGVTVRQPQHF. CDR3 nucleotide sequence: TGTGCCAGCAGTGGGGTGACAGTCCGGCAGCCCCAGCATTTT.

V and J are TRBV7-6 and TRBJ2-3; D perhaps matches TRBD1 (5 bases). The CDR3 has 14 residues. The germline CDR1 and CDR2 sequences are SGHVS and FNYEAQ. Trimming removed 3 bases from V and 2 bases from J, with 9 bases in between. The CDR3 here is CASSFRQTTDTQYF. The CDR3 DNA follows: TGTGCCAGCAGCTTTAGACAGACCACAGATACGCAGTATTTT.

The chain recombines TRBV27 with TRBJ2-1; D call uncertain. Germline V gene data show CDR1 as MNHEY and CDR2 as SMNVEV (reference sequence). The CDR3 has 16 residues. V gave up 0 bases and J gave up 6 bases, with 15 bases separating them. CDR3: CASSLSEADTFNEQFF. The CDR3, as DNA: TGTGCCAGCAGTTTATCCGAAGCCGATACCTTCAATGAGCAGTTCTTC.

The genes are TRBV11-2 and TRBJ2-1; 10 positions match TRBD2. The germline V gene encodes CDR1 SGHAT and CDR2 FQNNGV. CDR3 length: 17 amino acids. V was pared by 2 bases and J by 6 bases, with 10 bases of the junction left unmatched. The CDR3 DNA reads as TGTGCCAGCAGCTTACGCAGCGGGGGGGAAATATCCAATGAGCAGTTCTTC. It is translated as CASSLRSGGEISNEQFF.

The CDR3, as DNA: TGCGCCAGCAGCCAAGATAGCTGGACAAGGACCTACGAGCAGTACTTC. The encoded protein is CASSQDSWTRTYEQYF. The chain joins TRBV4-1 to TRBJ2-7, with a tentative D call TRBD1 (5 bases). Germline V gene data show CDR1 as MGHRA and CDR2 as YSYEKL. V lost 0 bases and J lost 2, with 14 bases in between. The CDR3 is 16 residues long.

This clonotype was seen more than once but under ten times. The chain employs TRBV27 and TRBJ2-1; the match to TRBD2 covers 8 bases. Germline V gene sequence: CDR1 MNHEY, CDR2 SMNVEV (reference sequence). With 6 bases clipped from V and 8 bases from J, the junction kept 15 bases outside the gene matches. This CDR3 comprises 16 residues. The CDR3 sequence is CASRGFGAGDGDEQFF. The CDR3 nucleotides read TGTGCCAGCAGGGGGTTTGGAGCGGGAGATGGCGATGAGCAGTTCTTC.

V and J are TRBV7-6 and TRBJ2-7, with D perhaps TRBD1 (6 bases). V was trimmed by 2 bases and J by 4 bases, leaving 27 bases between them. The CDR3 is 19 amino acids. From germline, CDR1 is SGHVS and CDR2 FNYEAQ. CDR3 coding DNA: TGTGCCAGCAGCTTACTTCTCCGGCATCCGGGCTCAACAGGGTACGAGCAGTACTTC. This sequence encodes CASSLLLRHPGSTGYEQYF.

A note on this clonotype: A much larger clone differs from this one at a single base, so this may be a read error. V gene TRBV7-9 combines with J gene TRBJ2-1; either TRBD1 or TRBD2 may supply D (5 bases each). The CDR3 runs to 12 residues. The V gene's germline CDR1 is SEHNR and CDR2 FQNEAQ (reference sequence). The CDR3 region is CGSSSLGEEQFF. The CDR3 region has the DNA TGTGGCAGCAGTTCACTAGGGGAGGAGCAGTTCTTC.

The rearrangement uses TRBV11-1 and TRBJ1-1; D perhaps matches TRBD1 (5 bases). Deletions cut 4 bases from V and 0 bases from J, with 21 bases between. The CDR3 extends over 18 amino acids. Germline V gene data show CDR1 as SGHAT and CDR2 as FQDESV (reference sequence). The CDR3 DNA is TGTGCCAGCAGCTCCCCATTAAGGTTTCAGGGACTGAACACTGAAGCTTTCTTT. This translates into CASSSPLRFQGLNTEAFF. The whole variable domain, remainder taken from reference TRBV11-1 and TRBJ1-1, is EAEVAQSPRYKITEKSQAVAFWCDPISGHATLYWYRQILGQGPELLVQFQDESVVDDSQLPKDRFSAERLKGVDSTLKIQPAELGDSAMYLCASSSPLRFQGLNTEAFFGQGTRLTVV.

J is TRBJ2-1 and V is TRBV4-1; 10 nucleotides agree with TRBD2. V was pared by 3 bases and J by 7 bases, with 12 bases of the junction left unmatched. This CDR3 has 17 amino acids. Germline V gene data show CDR1 as MGHRA and CDR2 as YSYEKL. The chain's CDR3 is CASSQAELAGPYNEQFF. CDR3 DNA: TGCGCCAGCAGCCAGGCCGAACTAGCGGGACCTTATAATGAGCAGTTCTTC.

V usage is TRBV2 and J usage is TRBJ2-3, with D uncertain. The V gene lost 3 bases and the J gene lost 1 base, with 8 bases spanning the gap. This CDR3 is 14 amino acids long. The germline gives CDR1 SNHLY, CDR2 FYNNEI. The CDR3 sequence: CASSDGSRTDTQYF. For the CDR3, the DNA is TGTGCCAGCAGTGATGGGTCACGCACAGATACGCAGTATTTT.

This clonotype was counted many times. The junction and the germline gene differ at one end; a read error may be behind it. V gene TRBV24-1 combines with J gene TRBJ2-1, with 7 bases fitting TRBD2. The CDR3 spans 15 residues. CDR1 and CDR2 from the germline V gene are KGHDR and SFDVKD. Written as DNA, the CDR3 is TGTGCCACCAGTGATTCAAGCGGGGTCTACGATGAGCAGTTCTTC. This codes for CATSDSSGVYDEQFF.

This clonotype has a count of ten or more. This chain connects TRBV29-1 to TRBJ2-1; TRBD2 matches 13 bases. The CDR3 consists of 15 residues. Trimming took 4 bases from V and 7 from J; bases not matched to a gene: 7. Germline lookup yields CDR1 SQVTM and CDR2 ANQGSEA. CDR3 sequence (DNA): TGCAGCGTTGCCGGACTAGCGGGAGATCGAAATGAGCAGTTCTTC. It translates to CSVAGLAGDRNEQFF.

The table lists this clonotype with a few counts. This chain connects TRBV5-1 to TRBJ2-5; TRBD1 matches 7 bases. The CDR3 is 13 residues long. Per germline, CDR1 SGHRS and CDR2 YFSETQ. Trimming took 4 bases from V and 3 from J; bases not matched to a gene: 3. Here the CDR3 reads CASSLTGKETQYF. CDR3 nucleotide sequence: TGCGCCAGCAGCCTGACAGGGAAAGAGACCCAGTACTTC.

The CDR3 here is CASSNRDRGQETQYF. CDR3 bases: TGTGCCAGCAGCAACCGGGACAGGGGTCAAGAGACCCAGTACTTC. The genes are TRBV7-6 and TRBJ2-5; the match to TRBD1 covers 10 bases. Germline values: CDR1 SGHVS, CDR2 FNYEAQ. After removal of 5 bases from V and 2 bases from J, the junction contained 5 bases not matched to a gene. The CDR3 totals 15 residues.

In its sample, this clonotype was seen a few times. V is TRBV18 and J is TRBJ2-1, with D unclear. This CDR3 region has 15 residues. The germline V gene has CDR1 KGHSH and CDR2 LQKENI. Between the trimmed V and J ends, which lost 3 bases and 4 bases, there was a span of 13 bases. CDR3 in amino acids: CASSPSQDGYNEQFF. As DNA, the CDR3 is TGTGCCAGCTCACCCTCTCAGGACGGTTACAATGAGCAGTTCTTC. The full variable domain, its missing parts supplied by reference TRBV18 and TRBJ2-1, is NAGVMQNPRHLVRRRGQEARLRCSPMKGHSHVYWYRQLPEEGLKFMVYLQKENIIDESGMPKERFSAEFPKEGPSILRIQQVVRGDSAAYFCASSPSQDGYNEQFFGPGTRLTVL.